The 26 T cell receptor beta chains in this list originate from one sample, sequenced in a study of TIL therapy for anti-PD-1-resistant metastatic lung cancer. The immunoSEQ assay was v3. Sequencing used immunoSEQ multiplex PCR; TCRdb keeps in-frame clones, though not all of them. The data show roughly 20,000 clones, with under 90% seen just once and approximately 2% held by the top ten. The time point here: pre-treatment sample, taken before nivolumab and TIL therapy. The source was blood, collected at baseline. These TCRs come from a person between 25 and 79 years old with non-small cell lung cancer.

The V call is TRBV7-2, the J call TRBJ1-5; 8 bases fit TRBD1. Looked up from germline, CDR1 is SGHTA and CDR2 is FQGNSA. This CDR3 has 16 residues. Unmatched junction bases numbered 8, after V lost 5 bases and J lost 2 bases. This CDR3 reads CASSRTGYSGNQPQHF. In nucleotides, the CDR3 is TGTGCCAGCAGCCGGACAGGGTATTCGGGCAATCAGCCCCAGCATTTT.

This rearrangement joins TRBV2 to TRBJ1-1, with 8 bases aligning to TRBD1. With V trimmed by 5 bases and J by 5 bases, 7 bases remained unmatched. Germline V gene data show CDR1 as SNHLY and CDR2 as FYNNEI. CDR3 length equals 14 residues. The CDR3 loop reads CASSPDRVGTEAFF. CDR3 sequence (DNA): TGTGCCAGCAGTCCGGACAGGGTGGGGACTGAAGCTTTCTTT.

The V call is TRBV9, the J call TRBJ2-3; the match to TRBD2 covers 13 bases. The V and J ends lost 3 bases and 0 bases, in that order; junction bases with no gene match: 13. Germline values: CDR1 SGDLS, CDR2 YYNGEE. The length of the CDR3 is 20 residues. This CDR3 reads CASSGRLAGGADSSTDTQYF. CDR3 nucleotides: TGTGCCAGCAGCGGCCGACTAGCGGGGGGTGCGGACTCTAGCACAGATACGCAGTATTTT.

The CDR3 region is CASSLVGTVDNEQFF. The CDR3 DNA reads TGTGCCAGCAGCTTAGTCGGAACGGTCGACAATGAGCAGTTCTTC. This chain connects TRBV7-2 to TRBJ2-1; no clear D. This CDR3 is 15 amino acids long. Germline V gene lookup returns CDR1 SGHTA and CDR2 FQGNSA. Deletions cut 1 base from V and 5 bases from J, with 12 bases between.

The genes are TRBV29-1 and TRBJ1-1; the D is unclear. Germline V CDR1 and CDR2: SQVTM, ANQGSEA. Trimming took 6 bases from V and 1 from J, leaving 9 bases between them. This CDR3 contains 12 residues. In DNA, the CDR3 is TGCAGCGTCCCGACGGAGAACACTGAAGCTTTCTTT. It encodes CSVPTENTEAFF.

Here the CDR3 DNA reads TGTGCCAGCAGGGGTTCTGGAAACACCATATATTTT. Encoded protein: CASRGSGNTIYF. The chain employs TRBV27 and TRBJ1-3; D is ambiguous. The germline V and J ends were trimmed by 6 bases and 1 base, with 4 bases remaining between them. From germline, CDR1 is MNHEY and CDR2 SMNVEV (reference sequence). The CDR3 sequence is 12 residues long.

The chain employs TRBV7-6 and TRBJ1-2; D call uncertain. The CDR3 contains 15 residues. With 5 bases removed from V and 1 base from J, the gap between germline ends came to 14 bases. CDR1 is SGHVS and CDR2 is FNYEAQ in the germline V gene. The chain's CDR3 is CASSPTVGDNYGYTF. The CDR3 DNA reads TGTGCCAGCAGCCCCACCGTGGGAGATAACTATGGCTACACCTTC.

The chain uses TRBV7-2 and TRBJ1-1; TRBD1 aligns across 10 bases. The CDR3 extends over 17 amino acids. The trim removed 1 base at V and 0 bases at J, leaving 5 bases unmatched. Germline values: CDR1 SGHTA, CDR2 FQGNSA. The CDR3 reads CASSLGDRGWVNTEAFF. The CDR3 DNA is TGTGCCAGCAGCTTAGGGGACAGGGGATGGGTGAACACTGAAGCTTTCTTT.

This clone was observed a few times. The V gene is TRBV19, the J gene TRBJ2-2; 10 bases line up with TRBD1. Germline CDR1 and CDR2: LNHDA and SQIVND (reference sequence). J lost 6 bases, V lost 9 bases, and 7 bases had no gene match. The length of the CDR3 is 14 residues. CDR3 amino acids: CASGTGASAGELFF. CDR3 sequence (DNA): TGTGCCAGCGGGACAGGGGCGTCGGCCGGGGAGCTGTTTTTT. Full variable domain (remainder filled in from reference TRBV19 and TRBJ2-2): DGGITQSPKYLFRKEGQNVTLSCEQNLNHDAMYWYRQDPGQGLRLIYYSQIVNDFQKGDIAEGYSVSREKKESFPLTVTSAQKNPTAFYLCASGTGASAGELFFGEGSRLTVL.

The chain uses TRBV9 and TRBJ1-5, with 8 nucleotides matching TRBD1. Germline CDR1 and CDR2: SGDLS and YYNGEE. The CDR3 spans 15 residues. The trim removed 4 bases at V and 2 bases at J, leaving 5 bases unmatched. CDR3: CASSTGGVGNQPQHF. The CDR3 nucleotides read TGTGCCAGCAGCACAGGGGGGGTTGGCAATCAGCCCCAGCATTTT.

This chain joins TRBV5-1 and TRBJ2-5, with 7 bases fitting TRBD1. The CDR3 runs 14 residues. J was trimmed by 5 bases and V by 0 bases; bases with no gene match: 4. Germline V gene data show CDR1 as SGHRS and CDR2 as YFSETQ. The chain's CDR3 is CASSLDRGRETQYF. The CDR3 bases are TGCGCCAGCAGCTTGGACAGGGGCCGGGAGACCCAGTACTTC.

In this sample, this clone turned up once. The CDR3 reads CASSLDRRPGEQFF. CDR3 DNA sequence: TGTGCCAGCAGCTTAGATAGAAGGCCGGGAGAGCAGTTCTTC. The chain is built from TRBV7-9 and TRBJ2-1, with D possibly matching TRBD2 (5 bases). The germline V gene encodes CDR1 SEHNR and CDR2 FQNEAQ (reference sequence). V shed 1 base and J shed 10 bases, with 14 bases lying between them. CDR3 length: 14 residues.

The chain carries TRBV27 and TRBJ1-1, with D unclear. The germline V gene has CDR1 MNHEY and CDR2 SMNVEV (reference sequence). Trimming shortened V by 0 bases and J by 2 bases, and 7 bases separated the two germline ends. The CDR3 has 14 residues. The CDR3 here is CASSLSMGNTEAFF. The DNA for the CDR3 is TGTGCCAGCAGTTTATCGATGGGTAACACTGAAGCTTTCTTT.

The rearrangement uses TRBV14 and TRBJ1-6; 8 nucleotides agree with TRBD1. The V segment lost 6 bases and the J segment 9 bases; nucleotides outside the gene matches: 7. The length of the CDR3 is 14 residues. Germline V lookup: CDR1 SGHDN, CDR2 FVKESK. The CDR3 bases are TGTGCCAGCAGTAACGGACAGGGCCCTTCACCCCTCCACTTT. Residues: CASSNGQGPSPLHF.

J is TRBJ1-2 and V is TRBV6-5, with 7 bases that match TRBD1. Germline V gives CDR1 MNHEY, CDR2 SVGAGI. CDR3 length equals 15 residues. V dropped 6 bases and J dropped 4; count of bases not matched to a gene: 11. For the CDR3, the DNA is TGTGCCAGCAGAGCGACAGGGCTATCCTCCTATGGCTACACCTTC. It codes for CASRATGLSSYGYTF.

The V call is TRBV7-9, the J call TRBJ1-1, with D maybe TRBD1 (5 bases). Germline V gene lookup returns CDR1 SEHNR and CDR2 FQNEAQ (reference sequence). V dropped 5 bases and J dropped 1 base, with 14 bases sitting between them. CDR3 size: 15 residues. CDR3 DNA: TGTGCCAGCAGCAAAGCCGGGACGGCGAACACTGAAGCTTTCTTT. This sequence encodes CASSKAGTANTEAFF. The full variable domain, rest sourced from reference TRBV7-9 and TRBJ1-1, is DTGVSQNPRHKITKRGQNVTFRCDPISEHNRLYWYRQTLGQGPEFLTYFQNEAQLEKSRLLSDRFSAERPKGSFSTLEIQRTEQGDSAMYLCASSKAGTANTEAFFGQGTRLTVV.

The genes are TRBV11-1 and TRBJ2-2; possibly TRBD1 for D (6 bases). From germline, CDR1 is SGHAT and CDR2 FQDESV (reference sequence). This CDR3 spans 14 amino acids. V gave up 5 bases and J gave up 3 bases, with 10 bases separating them. Here the CDR3 reads CASSPRQDTGELFF. As DNA, the CDR3 is TGTGCCAGCAGCCCGCGACAGGACACCGGGGAGCTGTTTTTT.

This clone was picked up a small number of times. The CDR3 sequence: CASSKGRNTEAFF. The CDR3 coding sequence is TGTGCCAGCAGTAAAGGACGGAACACTGAAGCTTTCTTT. The J gene is TRBJ1-1, the V gene TRBV2; D call uncertain. V dropped 5 bases and J dropped 1 base, with 8 bases sitting between them. The germline CDR1 and CDR2 sequences are SNHLY and FYNNEI. The CDR3 has 13 residues.

This clone showed up just once. V usage is TRBV28 and J usage is TRBJ2-3, with D uncertain. CDR3 length: 13 residues. Deletions cut 6 bases from V and 1 base from J, with 8 bases between. Germline lookup yields CDR1 MDHEN and CDR2 SYDVKM. In DNA form, the CDR3 reads TGTGCCAGCAGGTCCCGAGGCACAGATACGCAGTATTTT. This codes for CASRSRGTDTQYF.

A few counts support this clone. This sequence joins TRBV11-2 and TRBJ2-7, with D maybe TRBD1 (6 bases). V was trimmed by 4 bases and J by 3 bases, leaving 13 bases between them. Germline assignment: CDR1 SGHAT and CDR2 FQNNGV. The CDR3 extends over 14 amino acids. The CDR3 region is CASSWGRLFYEQYF. CDR3 DNA: TGTGCCAGCAGCTGGGGGCGACTGTTCTACGAGCAGTACTTC.

The genes are TRBV7-3 and TRBJ2-3; D is unresolved. From germline, CDR1 is SGHTA and CDR2 FQGTGA. The germline V and J ends were trimmed by 5 bases and 3 bases, with 12 bases remaining between them. The CDR3 is made up of 14 amino acids. Written as DNA, the CDR3 is TGTGCCAGCAGCCAACACGAGGTTACAGATACGCAGTATTTT. Translation: CASSQHEVTDTQYF.

This clone showed up just a few times. The chain has TRBV5-4 and TRBJ1-4; TRBD1 is a possible D gene (5 bases). Trimming pared 2 bases from V and 8 bases from J, leaving 16 bases between. This CDR3 comprises 15 residues. Germline V gives CDR1 SGHNT, CDR2 YYREEE (reference sequence). CDR3: CASSLGGLGEEKLFF. As DNA, the CDR3 is TGTGCCAGCAGCTTAGGAGGCCTGGGGGAGGAAAAACTGTTTTTT.

The rearrangement joins TRBV9 to TRBJ1-4, with TRBD1 identical over 8 bases. From germline, CDR1 is SGDLS and CDR2 YYNGEE. CDR3 length: 16 residues. The junction had 8 bases not matched to a gene; V was cut back by 0 bases and J by 7 bases. This chain's CDR3 is CASSVGSGGAGEKLFF. As DNA, the CDR3 is TGTGCCAGCAGCGTAGGGTCAGGGGGCGCGGGTGAAAAACTGTTTTTT.

The gene calls are TRBV6-4 and TRBJ2-3; D assignment may be TRBD1 or TRBD2 (5 bases each). Deletions cut 4 bases from V and 5 bases from J, with 16 bases between. Germline lookup yields CDR1 MRHNA and CDR2 SNTAGT. CDR3 size: 15 residues. The CDR3 DNA is TGTGCCAGCAGTGGCCGGGGCCCAGGTGGAGATACGCAGTATTTT. The encoded protein is CASSGRGPGGDTQYF.

The chain combines TRBV19 with TRBJ2-1; a possible D gene is TRBD1 (6 bases). CDR1 and CDR2 from the germline V gene are LNHDA and SQIVND (reference sequence). V was clipped by 4 bases and J by 1 base, with 8 bases between them. CDR3 length: 14 residues. In DNA, the CDR3 is TGTGCCAGTAGTACCGGACAGTCCTACAATGAGCAGTTCTTC. Translating it yields CASSTGQSYNEQFF.

V gene TRBV7-9 combines with J gene TRBJ2-7, with a tentative D call TRBD2 (5 bases). Germline V gene lookup returns CDR1 SEHNR and CDR2 FQNEAQ (reference sequence). Trimming pared 5 bases from V and 2 bases from J, leaving 7 bases between. The CDR3 has 12 amino acids. CDR3 coding DNA: TGTGCCAGCAGCCAGACTACCTACGAGCAGTACTTC. Translating gives CASSQTTYEQYF.